Listed below are T cell receptor beta chains from one sample, sequenced in a study of OX40 agonist ivuxolimab in advanced cancers. Produced via immunoSEQ multiplex PCR; TCRdb's table is partial and in-frame only. The sample carries about 77,000 clones, more than 75% recorded once. The specimen was CD4+ or CD8+ T cells sorted from blood, collected in a trial of the OX40 agonist ivuxolimab. The receptors shown here come from an adult with an advanced solid tumor such as melanoma, head and neck, liver or kidney cancer. CDR3s include the opening cysteine and the closing phenylalanine or tryptophan. The D gene is left open where the match is weak. The size entry is marked missing in some rows and otherwise reads once, few, many or a size class.

NA | TRBJ2-7 | NA | TRBV7-6 | TGTGCCAGCAGCTTACGGGACTCGACCTACGAGCAGTACTTC | CASSLRDSTYEQYF
TRBD1 | TRBJ2-2 | NA | TRBV5-1 | TGCGCCAGCAGCTTAGGCGACAGGGGTATCACCGGGGAGCTGTTTTTT | CASSLGDRGITGELFF
NA | TRBJ1-4 | NA | TRBV30 | TGTGCCTGGAGTGTACGAGAGGGGGAAAAACTGTTTTTT | CAWSVREGEKLFF
TRBD1 | TRBJ1-4 | once | TRBV18 | TGTGCCAGCTCACGGGACAGGGGTAATGAAAAACTGTTTTTT | CASSRDRGNEKLFF
NA | TRBJ2-7 | NA | TRBV11-2 | TGTGCCAGCAGCCCAAAATCAGGGGGGGCGTCCTACGAGCAGTACTTC | CASSPKSGGASYEQYF
NA | TRBJ1-2 | NA | TRBV7-2 | TGTGCCAGCAGCCCTAGCCCCGGGGACTATGGCTACACCTTC | CASSPSPGDYGYTF
NA | TRBJ1-1 | once | TRBV7-9 | TGTGCCAGCAGCTTAGACCAGACGGGTGAAGCTTTCTTT | CASSLDQTGEAFF
NA | TRBJ2-5 | NA | TRBV28 | TGTGCCAGCACAACTGGGCGTGGAGAGACCCAGTACTTC | CASTTGRGETQYF
NA | TRBJ2-5 | NA | TRBV10-3 | TGTGCCATCAGTGAGTCGGTCAGGGAGGAGGAGACCCAGTACTTC | CAISESVREEETQYF
NA | TRBJ2-7 | once | TRBV23-1 | TGCGCCAGCCAGAGAGGAGAAGGAAGCTCCTACGAGCAGTACTTC | CASQRGEGSSYEQYF
NA | TRBJ2-5 | NA | TRBV6-1 | TGTGCCAGCAGTGAAAGGCAGGGGCGGTTTGGGGAGACCCAGTACTTC | CASSERQGRFGETQYF